The clone carrying this T cell receptor (beta chain) was seen more than once but under ten times. The antigen is unknown. This CDR3 fails to terminate in the conserved phenylalanine or tryptophan, so it likely reflects a read error. This record belongs to a study of vaccination and CD4 T cells after COVID-19. About the study: Cellular stimulation was performed using overlapping spike peptides derived from SARS-CoV-2, HCoV-NL63, HCoV-OC43 and HCoV-229E.

The treatment denotes: approximately nine-day PBMC culture with coronavirus spike peptide pools or control peptides (ViraFEST assay). The unexposed donor's CD4+ T cells were collected before the COVID-19 pandemic (2011-2018). The researchers probed unexposed-donor CD4+ T cells with SARS-CoV-2 S/N and four cold-coronavirus spikes, cells permitting. With the Oncomine TCR Beta short-read assay, DNA from cultured CD4+ T cells was sequenced. Someone extracted genomic DNA from cultured CD4+ T cells. One entry per CDR3 protein results from TCRdb running MiXCR on the PCR reads. The data hold around 7,100 distinct CDR3 sequences, with under 45% observed a single time. V dropped 6 bases and J dropped 5 bases, with 10 bases sitting between them. The CDR3 loop spans 12 amino acids. Germline V CDR1 and CDR2: MNHEY, SMNVEV (reference sequence).

The source is a human donor in good health. Material: CD4+ T cells from blood, cultured in vitro. The chain uses TRBV27 and TRBJ2-5; a weak D match, TRBD2 (5 bases). DNA for the CDR3: TGTGCCAGCAGGAGGGCCGGGGAGACCCAGTACCTC. Its translation is CASRRAGETQYL.